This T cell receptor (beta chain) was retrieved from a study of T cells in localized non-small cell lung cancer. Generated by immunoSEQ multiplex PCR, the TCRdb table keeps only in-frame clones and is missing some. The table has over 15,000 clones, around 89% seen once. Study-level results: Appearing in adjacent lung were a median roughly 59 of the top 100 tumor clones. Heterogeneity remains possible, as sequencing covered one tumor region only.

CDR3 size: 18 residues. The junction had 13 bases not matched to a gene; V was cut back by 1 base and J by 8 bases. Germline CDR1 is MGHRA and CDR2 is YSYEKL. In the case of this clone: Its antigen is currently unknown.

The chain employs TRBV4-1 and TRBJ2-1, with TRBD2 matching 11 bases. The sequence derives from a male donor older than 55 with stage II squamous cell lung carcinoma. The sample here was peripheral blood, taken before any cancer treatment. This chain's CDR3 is CASSQVVTTSGSIYEQFF. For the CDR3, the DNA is TGCGCCAGCAGCCAAGTGGTTACAACTAGCGGGAGTATCTATGAGCAGTTCTTC.